The next 26 T cell receptor beta chains were all read from a single sample in a study of blood T cell repertoires in COVID-19. Only in-frame clones appear in the TCRdb table, and some are missing; sequencing was by immunoSEQ multiplex PCR. Of under 200,000 clones in the sample, around four fifths were seen once. The specimen was PBMCs or T cells enriched from blood (not recorded which). The receptors originated from a woman between 55 and 75 years old who had recovered from COVID-19.

This clone was counted at least ten times. CDR3 sequence reads: CASRENSGTGRPYEQYF. Written as DNA, the CDR3 is TGTGCCAGCAGAGAAAACTCCGGGACAGGGAGGCCCTACGAGCAGTACTTC. This chain links TRBV6-1 with TRBJ2-7; 9 bases align to TRBD1. V was pared by 6 bases and J by 2 bases, with 14 bases of the junction left unmatched. Looked up from germline, CDR1 is MNHNS and CDR2 is SASEGT. The CDR3 covers 17 residues.

The chain uses TRBV10-2 and TRBJ2-7; 9 nucleotides line up with TRBD2. Trimming at V came to 2 bases and at J to 2 bases, leaving 1 base not matched to a gene. There are 14 residues in the CDR3. Germline CDR1 and CDR2: WSHSY and SAAADI. In nucleotides, the CDR3 is TGCGCCAGCAGTGAGGGCGGGAGGGCCTACGAGCAGTACTTC. It is translated as CASSEGGRAYEQYF.

The J gene is TRBJ1-5, the V gene TRBV2; D unresolved. Germline V gene data show CDR1 as SNHLY and CDR2 as FYNNEI. The CDR3 is made up of 14 amino acids. Trimming cost V 3 bases and J 7 bases, with 13 bases left between them. CDR3 DNA sequence: TGTGCCAGCAGTGAGACACAAACGATACAGCCCCAGCATTTT. Translation gives CASSETQTIQPQHF.

There are a few counts of this clone. The chain carries TRBV15 and TRBJ2-7; TRBD2 matches 12 bases. Germline CDR1 LNHNV, CDR2 YYDKDF (reference sequence). This CDR3 is 16 amino acids long. V shed 0 bases and J 5 bases; nucleotides not matched to a gene: 5. CDR3 protein: CATSRDRLAGVDEQYF. The CDR3 DNA follows: TGTGCCACCAGCAGAGATAGACTAGCGGGAGTGGACGAGCAGTACTTC.

The rearrangement links TRBV5-1 to TRBJ2-5, with unresolved D. The germline CDR1 and CDR2 sequences are SGHRS and YFSETQ. Between the trimmed V and J ends, which lost 3 bases and 2 bases, there was a span of 11 bases. CDR3 length: 14 amino acids. CDR3: CASSYQTRQETQYF. CDR3 DNA: TGCGCCAGCAGCTACCAAACACGACAAGAGACCCAGTACTTC.

The chain joins TRBV18 to TRBJ1-2, with a tentative D call TRBD1 (6 bases). V lost 2 bases, J lost 2 bases, and 12 bases lay in between. The CDR3 is made up of 15 amino acids. From germline, CDR1 is KGHSH and CDR2 LQKENI. The CDR3 coding sequence is TGTGCCAGCTCACCAAGGGCAGGGGTCAACTATGGCTACACCTTC. Encoded protein: CASSPRAGVNYGYTF.

This sequence joins TRBV28 and TRBJ2-7; no clear D gene. The CDR3 sequence is 8 residues long. From germline, CDR1 is MDHEN and CDR2 SYDVKM. V dropped 11 bases and J dropped 10 bases, with 9 bases sitting between them. The CDR3 nucleotides read TGTGCCGCCGAGACTCAGTACTTC. This translates into CAAETQYF.

This clone is a singleton in its sample. The chain uses TRBV27 and TRBJ2-2, with 14 positions matching TRBD2. Per the germline V gene, CDR1 is MNHEY and CDR2 is SMNVEV (reference sequence). The CDR3 sequence is 14 residues long. The J segment lost 5 bases and the V segment lost 8 bases, leaving 1 base of the junction unmatched. The CDR3 DNA reads as TGTGCCAGCCGGACTAGCGGGGGGACCGGGGAGCTGTTTTTT. Translated: CASRTSGGTGELFF.

This clone was recorded once. The chain uses TRBV2 and TRBJ2-5, with TRBD1 identical over 7 bases. Germline values: CDR1 SNHLY, CDR2 FYNNEI. This CDR3 has 14 residues. V lost 4 bases and J lost 3; bases outside the gene matches: 5. CDR3 sequence (DNA): TGTGCCAGCAGTGTAAGGGACAGAAAAGAGACCCAGTACTTC. It yields the protein CASSVRDRKETQYF. Complete variable domain (other parts from reference TRBV2 and TRBJ2-5): EPEVTQTPSHQVTQMGQEVILRCVPISNHLYFYWYRQILGQKVEFLVSFYNNEISEKSEIFDDQFSVERPDGSNFTLKIRSTKLEDSAMYFCASSVRDRKETQYFGPGTRLLVL.

The J gene is TRBJ2-7, the V gene TRBV5-5, with TRBD1 identical over 7 bases. Trimming at V came to 4 bases and at J to 3 bases, leaving 7 bases not matched to a gene. The CDR3 extends over 14 amino acids. CDR1 and CDR2 from the germline V gene are SGHKS and YYEKEE (reference sequence). Here the CDR3 DNA reads TGTGCCAGCAGCCAGGGACAGAAGGTCTACGAGCAGTACTTC. Its translation is CASSQGQKVYEQYF.

This sequence joins TRBV15 and TRBJ2-3; 8 nucleotides align to TRBD2. J gave up 8 bases and V 1 base, and 14 bases lay outside the gene matches. From germline, CDR1 is LNHNV and CDR2 YYDKDF (reference sequence). CDR3 length: 17 residues. The CDR3 DNA sequence: TGTGCCACCAGCAGAGGCCCCCAGGGGCGGGGGGAAGGTACGCAGTATTTT. Amino acid sequence: CATSRGPQGRGEGTQYF. Looking up the rest from reference TRBV15 and TRBJ2-3 gives the full variable domain: DAMVIQNPRYQVTQFGKPVTLSCSQTLNHNVMYWYQQKSSQAPKLLFHYYDKDFNNEADTPDNFQSRRPNTSFCFLDIRSPGLGDTAMYLCATSRGPQGRGEGTQYFGPGTRLTVL.

The chain couples TRBV5-8 to TRBJ2-5; 8 nucleotides match TRBD2. The V gene's germline CDR1 is SGHTS and CDR2 YDEGEE. V lost 7 bases, J lost 5 bases, and 16 bases stayed unmatched. The CDR3 contains 16 residues. The CDR3 sequence: CASGRLGGRPGETQYF. Here the CDR3 DNA reads TGTGCCAGCGGCCGACTGGGCGGGAGGCCGGGGGAGACCCAGTACTTC.

The CDR3 region is CASRFMDSEAFF. Written as DNA, the CDR3 is TGTGCCAGCAGATTCATGGACTCGGAAGCTTTCTTT. The rearrangement uses TRBV3-1 (or the pseudogene TRBV3-2) and TRBJ1-1; no definite D call. The CDR3 has 12 amino acids. CDR1 and CDR2 (germline): LGHDT, YNNKEL (reference sequence). The V gene lost 6 bases and the J gene lost 8 bases, with 13 bases spanning the gap.

The genes are TRBV11-3 and TRBJ2-1; 7 nucleotides line up with TRBD1. CDR1 is SGHNT, CDR2 YENEEA, per germline. The V and J ends lost 5 bases and 6 bases, in that order; junction bases with no gene match: 4. The CDR3 is made up of 13 amino acids. For the CDR3, the DNA is TGTGCCAGCAGCCTGGGACAGACCAATGAGCAGTTCTTC. Encoded protein: CASSLGQTNEQFF.

The chain employs TRBV27 and TRBJ2-3; D remains unclear. Between the trimmed V and J ends, which lost 1 base and 1 base, there was a span of 6 bases. Germline CDR1 reads MNHEY; CDR2 reads SMNVEV (reference sequence). This CDR3 has 14 amino acids. Here the CDR3 reads CASSLYAGTDTQYF. CDR3 nucleotide sequence: TGTGCCAGCAGTTTATACGCGGGCACAGATACGCAGTATTTT.

The V call is TRBV4-1, the J call TRBJ1-2; D gene ambiguous. This CDR3 has 17 residues. Germline V gene lookup returns CDR1 MGHRA and CDR2 YSYEKL. V lost 3 bases and J lost 1, with 18 bases in between. This CDR3 is CASSQAPTSRGNYGYTF. CDR3 DNA: TGCGCCAGCAGCCAGGCGCCTACGTCTCGGGGTAACTATGGCTACACCTTC.

The V and J genes are TRBV6-5 and TRBJ1-1; no definite D call. This CDR3 has 13 amino acids. Trimming removed 7 bases at V and 1 base at J, with 10 bases between. The germline V gene encodes CDR1 MNHEY and CDR2 SVGAGI. The CDR3, as DNA: TGTGCCAGCAAAAACAGACGGAACACTGAAGCTTTCTTT. Amino acid sequence: CASKNRRNTEAFF.

This clone was picked up a small number of times. The chain carries TRBV5-1 and TRBJ2-7, with 7 bases identical to TRBD2. CDR3 length: 16 amino acids. The germline V gene encodes CDR1 SGHRS and CDR2 YFSETQ. V was pared by 0 bases and J by 12 bases, with 18 bases of the junction left unmatched. The CDR3 loop is CASSLVTSGGMESWYF. Here the CDR3 DNA reads TGCGCCAGCAGCTTGGTGACGTCGGGGGGAATGGAGTCCTGGTACTTC.

This chain connects TRBV5-4 to TRBJ1-2; 9 bases map to TRBD1. This CDR3 region has 17 residues. V shed 3 bases and J 7 bases; nucleotides not matched to a gene: 16. Germline V gene data show CDR1 as SGHNT and CDR2 as YYREEE (reference sequence). CDR3 in DNA: TGTGCCAGCAGCTACCCCGGGACAGGGCCTAACGATGGTGGCTACACCTTC. Protein product: CASSYPGTGPNDGGYTF.

Details on this clone: Within the sample, other DNA sequences also encode this same CDR3. This chain uses TRBV5-6 with TRBJ2-5; D is uncertain. The germline V gene has CDR1 SGHDT and CDR2 YYEEEE. The V and J ends lost 1 base and 1 base respectively, with 5 bases between them. The CDR3 is 13 amino acids. The CDR3 is CASSLPSQETQYF. The CDR3 DNA sequence: TGTGCCAGCAGCTTGCCCTCCCAAGAGACCCAGTACTTC.

V is TRBV21-1 and J is TRBJ2-1; the D segment call TRBD1 is taken from the table without a DNA check. TRBV21-1 is recorded as a pseudogene. CDR3 length equals 17 residues. The CDR3 here is CASSKAWQGALYNEQFF. In DNA, the CDR3 is TGTGCCAGCAGCAAAGCGTGGCAGGGGGCACTCTACAATGAGCAGTTCTTC.

The chain couples TRBV5-1 to TRBJ2-2; D is undetermined. Germline CDR1 reads SGHRS; CDR2 reads YFSETQ. The ends were cut back, 2 bases at V and 1 base at J, with 3 bases in the middle. CDR3 length equals 13 residues. The DNA of the CDR3 is TGCGCCAGCAGCTTTAGGAACACCGGGGAGCTGTTTTTT. Translation gives CASSFRNTGELFF.

The rearrangement joins TRBV27 to TRBJ1-1, with TRBD1 matching 10 bases. Germline CDR1 reads MNHEY; CDR2 reads SMNVEV (reference sequence). Losses at the gene ends were 5 bases for V and 1 base for J; bases not matched to a gene: 1. The CDR3 covers 14 residues. This CDR3 reads CASSRTGGNTEAFF. CDR3 DNA: TGTGCCAGCAGTCGGACAGGGGGGAACACTGAAGCTTTCTTT.

This clone was seen only once. The CDR3 DNA sequence: TGTGCCAGTAGTACGGCCGGGACAGTGTCAAATCAGCCCCAGCATTTT. This codes for CASSTAGTVSNQPQHF. The V and J genes are TRBV19 and TRBJ1-5, with TRBD1 matching over 7 bases. The CDR3 extends over 16 amino acids. The V segment lost 4 bases and the J segment 4 bases; nucleotides outside the gene matches: 10. The V gene's germline CDR1 is LNHDA and CDR2 SQIVND (reference sequence).

The V and J genes are TRBV27 and TRBJ1-2; tentative D call: TRBD1 (6 bases). Germline V lookup: CDR1 MNHEY, CDR2 SMNVEV (reference sequence). V gave up 8 bases and J gave up 6 bases, with 25 bases separating them. The CDR3 covers 16 residues. Here the CDR3 DNA reads TGTGCCAGCGGCCTCGCGGGGGCAGCCCACGTAAATGGCTACACCTTC. Protein product: CASGLAGAAHVNGYTF.

This chain uses TRBV10-3 with TRBJ1-4; 10 nucleotides match TRBD1. With 0 bases clipped from V and 8 bases from J, the junction kept 0 bases outside the gene matches. Per the germline V gene, CDR1 is ENHRY and CDR2 is SYGVKD. The CDR3 has 14 residues. Here the CDR3 DNA reads TGTGCCATCAGTGAGTCGACAGGGGGCGAAAAACTGTTTTTT. This gives the protein CAISESTGGEKLFF.